This TCR beta chain was recorded in a study of T cell repertoires in cytomegalovirus infection. Whole-study context: Indications of both CMV infection and matching HLA type were provided by public TCR beta signatures. Study-wide points: Identification of carriers of CMV plus the relevant HLA was performed using cumulative public TCR beta family frequency. Dominating the ex vivo response were TCR beta clonotypes that were CMV-specific and HLA-C-restricted.

Each CDR3 protein is one row after TCRdb ran MiXCR on the reads. The data contain 170,000 or so distinct CDR3 sequences, about a sixth of them singletons. The CDR3 is 16 amino acids. The V and J ends lost 2 bases and 2 bases, in that order; junction bases with no gene match: 1. In germline, CDR1 is MNHEY, CDR2 SVGEGT. Details on this clonotype: No antigen is known for it.

The receptor's source is a human donor in good health (CMV status not recorded). Some clones in this sample may be carry-over from other donors' samples. The source material was CD8+ T cells from PBMCs. The V call is TRBV6-2 or TRBV6-3, the J call TRBJ1-5; 12 positions match TRBD1. The CDR3 sequence: CASSYGTGGGNQPQHF. CDR3 bases: TGTGCCAGCAGTTACGGGACAGGGGGCGGCAATCAGCCCCAGCATTTT.